The 12 T cell receptor beta chains below all came from one sample that was sequenced in a study of molecular identifiers for immune sequencing clone quantification listed by TCRdb under 2018. Library preparation used PCR. Instrument on record: NextSeq 500. TCRdb passed the public sequencing reads through fastp at Q25 and MiXCR, retaining productive beta sequences. Under each unique CDR3 protein, matching rows form one entry showing the most common genes and DNA. The sample table contains over 50,000 distinct CDR3 sequences; only one count was recorded for 35% to 40% of them. Of the sample, roughly 3.8% is held by the ten largest clones. The sequenced material came from naive CD8+ T cells from blood, with Jurkat cell RNA spiked in. This specimen's cell subset or site label, per the study, means: FACS-sorted CD8+CD4-CCR7+CD45RA+ naive T cells. All receptors derive from a human donor in good health. Some libraries in this study had Jurkat cell RNA spiked in.

Concerning this clonotype: Germline is not matched at one junction end, which may reflect a read error. In DNA, the CDR3 is TGCAGTGCTATAGAGCGGGAGTGGGAGACCCGGTACTTC. Translation gives CSAIEREWETRYF. J is TRBJ2-5 and V is TRBV20-1, with TRBD2 matching 8 bases. Per the germline V gene, CDR1 is DFQATT and CDR2 is SNEGSKA (reference sequence). This CDR3 contains 13 residues.

The V and J genes are TRBV4-2 and TRBJ2-2; no clear D gene. The CDR3 runs 15 residues. CDR1 is LGHNA, CDR2 YNFKEQ, per germline. Trimming cost V 0 bases and J 2 bases, with 7 bases left between them. CDR3 sequence reads: CASSQERLNTGELFF. CDR3 sequence (DNA): TGTGCCAGCAGCCAAGAGAGGCTAAACACCGGGGAGCTGTTTTTT.

The genes are TRBV19 and TRBJ2-4, with D possibly being TRBD1 (5 bases). The CDR3 is 17 residues long. V gave up 9 bases and J gave up 0 bases, with 21 bases separating them. Germline-derived CDR1 and CDR2 are LNHDA and SQIVND (reference sequence). CDR3 DNA: TGTGCCAGCGCCCCAGGTAGACAGTCCTTAGCCAAAAACATTCAGTACTTC. Its protein is CASAPGRQSLAKNIQYF.

The chain employs TRBV12-3 or TRBV12-4 and TRBJ1-2; no reliable D call. V shed 1 base and J shed 10 bases, with 10 bases lying between them. The CDR3 length is 12 residues. CDR3 region: CASSLGVLDYTF. The DNA of the CDR3 is TGTGCCAGCAGTTTAGGGGTTCTTGACTACACCTTC.

For this clonotype: A much bigger clone sits one base away, suggesting this may be a read error. V is TRBV27 and J is TRBJ2-6; D gene unclear. V lost 5 bases and J lost 2, with 7 bases in between. CDR3 size: 14 residues. Germline V gene lookup returns CDR1 MNHEY and CDR2 SMNVEV (reference sequence). The CDR3 loop is CASSPYTGANVLTF. The CDR3 region has the DNA TGTGCCAGCAGTCCCTACACTGGGGCCAACGTCCTGACTTTC.

There are many counts of this clonotype. The chain combines TRBV5-6 with TRBJ2-7; D remains unclear. The CDR3 contains 13 residues. Trimming shortened V by 0 bases and J by 3 bases, and 7 bases separated the two germline ends. Germline V gives CDR1 SGHDT, CDR2 YYEEEE. As DNA, the CDR3 is TGTGCCAGCAGCTTGGGACGGTTCTACGAGCAGTACTTC. The encoded protein is CASSLGRFYEQYF.

The chain carries TRBV13 and TRBJ2-3; TRBD1 aligns across 8 bases. Germline V gene sequence: CDR1 PRHDT, CDR2 FYEKMQ (reference sequence). After removal of 0 bases from V and 4 bases from J, the junction contained 3 bases not matched to a gene. There are 15 residues in the CDR3. CDR3 amino acids: CASSLGQGASDTQYF. Written as DNA, the CDR3 is TGTGCCAGCAGCTTAGGGCAGGGGGCATCAGATACGCAGTATTTT.

This sequence joins TRBV7-2 and TRBJ2-1, with 9 nucleotides matching TRBD2. Germline assignment: CDR1 SGHTA and CDR2 FQGNSA. V lost 5 bases and J lost 5; bases outside the gene matches: 16. CDR3 length: 18 amino acids. The CDR3 protein is CASSPYRPTSGVDNEQFF. DNA of the CDR3: TGTGCCAGCAGCCCTTATCGCCCGACTAGCGGAGTTGACAATGAGCAGTTCTTC. Complete variable domain (other parts from reference TRBV7-2 and TRBJ2-1): GAGVSQSPSNKVTEKGKDVELRCDPISGHTALYWYRQSLGQGLEFLIYFQGNSAPDKSGLPSDRFSAERTGGSVSTLTIQRTQQEDSAVYLCASSPYRPTSGVDNEQFFGPGTRLTVL.

Note on this clonotype: A read error may be the cause here, since a much bigger clone is one base away. The V call is TRBV7-2, the J call TRBJ2-1, with D tentatively TRBD2 (6 bases). The V and J ends lost 7 bases and 9 bases respectively, with 22 bases between them. The CDR3 is 15 residues long. In germline, CDR1 is SGHTA, CDR2 FQGNSA. The DNA for the CDR3 is TGTGCCAGCACGCATGCTAGCGTTTGGTATAGTGAGCAGTTCTTC. This gives the protein CASTHASVWYSEQFF. The full variable domain, completed using reference TRBV7-2 and TRBJ2-1, is GAGVSQSPSNKVTEKGKDVELRCDPISGHTALYWYRQSLGQGLEFLIYFQGNSAPDKSGLPSDRFSAERTGGSVSTLTIQRTQQEDSAVYLCASTHASVWYSEQFFGPGTRLTVL.

This clonotype was counted ten times or more. The V gene is TRBV7-9, the J gene TRBJ2-7; possible D gene TRBD2, 6 bases. The CDR3 length is 14 residues. Trimming removed 5 bases from V and 2 bases from J, with 13 bases in between. Germline lookup yields CDR1 SEHNR and CDR2 FQNEAQ (reference sequence). The CDR3 DNA follows: TGTGCCAGCAGCGCCTTAGCGGCCGCCTACGAGCAGTACTTC. It specifies CASSALAAAYEQYF.

Worth noting for this clonotype: As the CDR3 is not closed by the conserved phenylalanine or tryptophan, this likely results from a read error. This rearrangement joins TRBV23-1 to TRBJ2-5; the D is unclear. TRBV23-1 is an ORF, with its function uncertain. V was cut by 2 bases and J by 7 bases, with 5 bases left in between. CDR3 length equals 11 residues. In DNA form, the CDR3 reads TGCGCCAGCAGTCAACCGGGGACCCAGTACCTC. This gives the protein CASSQPGTQYL.

This clonotype showed up just a few times. The chain employs TRBV20-1 and TRBJ2-7; D unclear. Germline loops: CDR1 DFQATT, CDR2 SNEGSKA (reference sequence). V was trimmed by 3 bases and J by 2 bases, leaving 29 bases between them. CDR3 length: 19 residues. CDR3 nucleotides: TGCAGTGCTAGGCGGCTCGACGGGTTCGAGTTTGGCGGAGCCTACGAGCAGTACTTC. It yields the protein CSARRLDGFEFGGAYEQYF.